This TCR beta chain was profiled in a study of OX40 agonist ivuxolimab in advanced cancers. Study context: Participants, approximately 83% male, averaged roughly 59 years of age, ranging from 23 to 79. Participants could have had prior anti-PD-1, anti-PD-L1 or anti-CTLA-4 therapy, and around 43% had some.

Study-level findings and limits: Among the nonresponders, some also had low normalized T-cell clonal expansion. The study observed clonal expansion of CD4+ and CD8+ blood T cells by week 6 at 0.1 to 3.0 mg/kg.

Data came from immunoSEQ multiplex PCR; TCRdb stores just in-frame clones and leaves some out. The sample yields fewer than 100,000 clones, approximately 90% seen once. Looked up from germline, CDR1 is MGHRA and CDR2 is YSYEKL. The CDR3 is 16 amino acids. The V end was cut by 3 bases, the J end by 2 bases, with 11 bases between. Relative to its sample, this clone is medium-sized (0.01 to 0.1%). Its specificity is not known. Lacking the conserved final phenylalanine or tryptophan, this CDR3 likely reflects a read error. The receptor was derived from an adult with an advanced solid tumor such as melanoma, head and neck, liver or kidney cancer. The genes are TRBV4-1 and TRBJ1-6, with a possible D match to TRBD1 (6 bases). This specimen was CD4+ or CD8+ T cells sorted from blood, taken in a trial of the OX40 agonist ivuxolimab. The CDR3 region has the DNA TGCGCCAGCAGCCATTCAGGGGCCCCCTATAATTCACCCCTCCACCTT. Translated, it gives CASSHSGAPYNSPLHL.